Listed below are T cell receptor beta chains from one sample, sequenced in a study of blood T cell repertoires in COVID-19. Generated by immunoSEQ multiplex PCR, the TCRdb table keeps only in-frame clones and is missing some. In the table there are about 240,000 clones, 82% of which are singletons. The material sequenced was peripheral blood. These receptors were taken from a woman in her sixties with active or convalescent COVID-19. Both conserved end residues are part of each CDR3. D genes are given only for firm matches. Clone sizes are given selectively: once, few, many, or a class where the clone is expanded.

D: -; size: -; J: TRBJ2-2; V: TRBV19; DNA: TGTGCCAGTAGTATAGATGTCCGGTACACCGGGGAGCTGTTTTTT; CDR3: CASSIDVRYTGELFF
D: -; size: -; J: TRBJ1-4; V: TRBV6-5; DNA: TGTGCCAGCGGTTTCACGGAGAGTGAAAAACTGTTTTTT; CDR3: CASGFTESEKLFF
D: -; size: -; J: TRBJ2-7; V: TRBV5-1; DNA: TGCGCCAGCAGCTTGAAGGGAGGTTCCTACGAGCAGTACTTC; CDR3: CASSLKGGSYEQYF
D: TRBD1; size: -; J: TRBJ1-1; V: TRBV7-9; DNA: TGTGCCAGCAGCCTGTCCGGGACAGGGGGCACTGAAGCTTTCTTT; CDR3: CASSLSGTGGTEAFF
D: TRBD1; size: -; J: TRBJ1-2; V: TRBV6-6; DNA: TGTGCCAGCAGAGGGGAGACAGGGTATGGCTACACCTTC; CDR3: CASRGETGYGYTF
D: TRBD2; size: -; J: TRBJ2-2; V: TRBV12-5; DNA: TGTGCTAGTGGTTTGTCTGGACTAGCGGGGGGCGGGGAGCTGTTTTTT; CDR3: CASGLSGLAGGGELFF
D: TRBD2; size: once; J: TRBJ2-7; V: TRBV6-5; DNA: TGTGCCAGCAGTTCCGATTCCGGGACTACCTACGAGCAGTACTTC; CDR3: CASSSDSGTTYEQYF
D: -; size: -; J: TRBJ1-6; V: TRBV2; DNA: TGTGCCAGCCCGGCAGGGTTGAATTCACCCCTCCACTTT; CDR3: CASPAGLNSPLHF
D: -; size: -; J: TRBJ1-6; V: TRBV19; DNA: TGTGCCAGTAAGGACGGGAGTTATTCACCCCTCCACTTT; CDR3: CASKDGSYSPLHF
D: -; size: -; J: TRBJ2-5; V: TRBV3-1/TRBV3-2; DNA: TGTGCCAGCAGCCAGGGGCACCAAGAGACCCAGTACTTC; CDR3: CASSQGHQETQYF
D: TRBD1; size: -; J: TRBJ1-2; V: TRBV7-9; DNA: TGTGCCAGCACCGCCGACAGGGGTTATGGCTACACCTTC; CDR3: CASTADRGYGYTF